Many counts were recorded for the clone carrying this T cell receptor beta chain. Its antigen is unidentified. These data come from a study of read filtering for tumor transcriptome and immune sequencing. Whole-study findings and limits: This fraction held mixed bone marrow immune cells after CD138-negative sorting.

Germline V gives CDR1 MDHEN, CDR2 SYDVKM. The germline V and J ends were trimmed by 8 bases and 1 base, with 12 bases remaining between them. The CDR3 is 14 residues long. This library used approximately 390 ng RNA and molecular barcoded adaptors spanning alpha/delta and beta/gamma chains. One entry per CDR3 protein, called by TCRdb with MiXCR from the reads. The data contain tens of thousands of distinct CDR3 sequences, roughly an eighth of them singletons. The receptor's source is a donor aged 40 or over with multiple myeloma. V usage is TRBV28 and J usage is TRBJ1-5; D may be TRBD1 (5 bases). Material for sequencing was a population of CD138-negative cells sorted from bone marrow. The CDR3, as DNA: TGTGCCAGCCGAACTCCAGGGAGCAATCAGCCCCAGCATTTT. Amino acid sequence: CASRTPGSNQPQHF. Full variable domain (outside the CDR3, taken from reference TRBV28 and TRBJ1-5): DVKVTQSSRYLVKRTGEKVFLECVQDMDHENMFWYRQDPGLGLRLIYFSYDVKMKEKGDIPEGYSVSREKKERFSLILESASTNQTSMYLCASRTPGSNQPQHFGDGTRLSIL.